This TCR beta chain was sequenced during a study of blood T cell repertoires in COVID-19. Study-wide background: Nucleic acid was either cDNA or gDNA, and it came from T cells, B-cell-depleted T cells, or PBMCs.

Germline values: CDR1 SEHNR, CDR2 FQNEAQ (reference sequence). This CDR3 contains 17 residues. The trim removed 0 bases at V and 3 bases at J, leaving 8 bases unmatched. The assay was immunoSEQ multiplex PCR, and TCRdb's table has in-frame clones only and misses some. The sample shows some 45,000 clones, about 87% of them seen only once. This sequence was found in a human donor with active COVID-19. The donor label of this sample is uncertain. J is TRBJ2-4 and V is TRBV7-9; 7 bases line up with TRBD2. Sample: peripheral blood. Here the CDR3 reads CASSLAGGAPGKNIQYF. The CDR3 DNA reads as TGTGCCAGCAGCTTAGCGGGAGGGGCCCCCGGCAAAAACATTCAGTACTTC. The full variable domain, with the rest looked up from reference TRBV7-9 and TRBJ2-4, is DTGVSQNPRHKITKRGQNVTFRCDPISEHNRLYWYRQTLGQGPEFLTYFQNEAQLEKSRLLSDRFSAERPKGSFSTLEIQRTEQGDSAMYLCASSLAGGAPGKNIQYFGAGTRLSVL.